The next 16 T cell receptor beta chains were all read from a single sample in a study of blood T cell repertoires in COVID-19. This table comes from immunoSEQ multiplex PCR, and its TCRdb copy is limited to in-frame clones, with some not included. This table has under 500,000 clones, roughly 90% appearing once. The sample was peripheral blood. The receptors derive from a woman younger than 45 with acute or convalescent COVID-19.

In this sample, this clone turned up once. DNA of the CDR3: TGCGCCAGCAGCCAAGTGGGACTAACCAGGGAGACCCAGTACTTC. It yields the protein CASSQVGLTRETQYF. The chain carries TRBV4-1 and TRBJ2-5; 7 nucleotides match TRBD2. The CDR3 runs 15 residues. Unmatched junction bases numbered 7, after V lost 1 base and J lost 5 bases. Germline CDR1 is MGHRA and CDR2 is YSYEKL.

As to this clone: At the DNA level, this CDR3 is encoded by other sequences in the same sample as well. The chain links TRBV29-1 to TRBJ2-3; TRBD1 aligns across 7 bases. The CDR3 runs to 12 residues. The germline V gene encodes CDR1 SQVTM and CDR2 ANQGSEA. V shed 6 bases and J 4 bases; nucleotides not matched to a gene: 4. CDR3 residues: CSVTQGSDTQYF. The CDR3 DNA reads TGCAGCGTCACACAGGGGTCAGATACGCAGTATTTT.

The chain has TRBV10-2 and TRBJ1-2; no definite D call. Germline lookup yields CDR1 WSHSY and CDR2 SAAADI. The V end was cut by 7 bases, the J end by 6 bases, with 21 bases between. This CDR3 is 15 amino acids long. The CDR3 is CASTTSQRVKNGYTF. As DNA, the CDR3 is TGCGCCAGCACTACCTCCCAGAGGGTGAAGAATGGCTACACCTTC.

The rearrangement joins TRBV20-1 to TRBJ1-1; TRBD1 might be the D (6 bases). Per germline, CDR1 DFQATT and CDR2 SNEGSKA (reference sequence). V shed 2 bases and J shed 8 bases, with 9 bases lying between them. This CDR3 contains 11 residues. CDR3 sequence (DNA): TGCAGTGCTAGATCCAGGGGAGAAGCTTTCTTT. It is translated as CSARSRGEAFF.

This clone was seen once. The J gene is TRBJ2-2, the V gene TRBV10-3; tentative D call: TRBD2 (5 bases). The V and J ends lost 2 bases and 4 bases respectively, with 11 bases between them. This CDR3 is 15 amino acids long. Germline CDR1 and CDR2: ENHRY and SYGVKD. The CDR3: CAISEGAVGTGELFF. In DNA, the CDR3 is TGTGCCATCAGTGAGGGAGCGGTGGGCACCGGGGAGCTGTTTTTT.

The V and J genes are TRBV5-8 and TRBJ2-1, with TRBD1 as a possible D gene (6 bases). The V end was cut by 4 bases, the J end by 9 bases, with 23 bases between. From germline, CDR1 is SGHTS and CDR2 YDEGEE. The CDR3 is made up of 16 amino acids. CDR3 sequence (DNA): TGTGCCAGCAGCCCTGACAGGCCAGGGGCGCCAGGTGAGCAGTTCTTC. It codes for CASSPDRPGAPGEQFF.

Only a few counts were recorded for this clone. The V and J genes are TRBV6-1 and TRBJ2-7, with TRBD1 matching over 8 bases. The CDR3 covers 14 residues. In germline, CDR1 is MNHNS, CDR2 SASEGT. The V and J ends lost 2 bases and 4 bases, in that order; junction bases with no gene match: 4. The CDR3 reads CASSERDRSYEQYF. CDR3 nucleotides: TGTGCCAGCAGTGAAAGGGACAGGAGTTACGAGCAGTACTTC.

The genes are TRBV3-1 (or the pseudogene TRBV3-2) and TRBJ2-5; TRBD1 agrees at 7 bases. The CDR3 has 16 amino acids. CDR1 is LGHDT and CDR2 is YNNKEL in the germline V gene (reference sequence). The V segment lost 0 bases and the J segment 2 bases; nucleotides outside the gene matches: 6. CDR3 loop: CASSQEPGTAQETQYF. CDR3 nucleotides: TGTGCCAGCAGCCAAGAACCCGGGACAGCGCAAGAGACCCAGTACTTC.

The chain employs TRBV6-5 and TRBJ2-2; 7 nucleotides match TRBD2. CDR1 MNHEY and CDR2 SVGAGI come from the germline V gene. CDR3 length equals 14 residues. The CDR3 bases are TGTGCGGGGCGGGGGACTGCGAACACCGGGGAGCTGTTTTTT. Its protein product is CAGRGTANTGELFF.

The V gene is TRBV28, the J gene TRBJ1-2, with TRBD1 matching over 7 bases. Germline values: CDR1 MDHEN, CDR2 SYDVKM. There are 13 residues in the CDR3. Unmatched junction bases numbered 6, after V lost 3 bases and J lost 8 bases. In DNA form, the CDR3 reads TGTGCCAGCAGTTTGGGCCAGGGGGAAGGCTACACCTTC. Its protein product is CASSLGQGEGYTF.

Here the CDR3 reads CASSSRPGDTQYF. The CDR3 DNA is TGCGCCAGCAGCTCACGGCCAGGGGATACGCAGTATTTT. This rearrangement joins TRBV5-1 to TRBJ2-3; D is perhaps TRBD1 (5 bases). V lost 3 bases to trimming and J lost 6 bases, with 11 bases between them. The CDR3 length is 13 residues. CDR1 SGHRS and CDR2 YFSETQ come from the germline V gene.

The rearrangement uses TRBV25-1 and TRBJ2-7; a possible D gene is TRBD1 (5 bases). The V end was cut by 7 bases, the J end by 3 bases, with 7 bases between. Germline V gene sequence: CDR1 MGHDK, CDR2 SYGVNS. The CDR3 has 11 residues. CDR3 sequence reads: CASTDSYEQYF. In DNA, the CDR3 is TGTGCCAGCACCGACAGCTACGAGCAGTACTTC.

The V gene is TRBV9, the J gene TRBJ1-2; weak D call: TRBD1 (5 bases). The CDR3 runs to 16 residues. V lost 6 bases and J lost 0, with 18 bases in between. Germline CDR1 and CDR2: SGDLS and YYNGEE. The CDR3 sequence: CASTPEGAPANYGYTF. CDR3 sequence (DNA): TGTGCCAGCACCCCCGAAGGGGCACCTGCTAACTATGGCTACACCTTC.

The chain combines TRBV27 with TRBJ2-1, with 11 bases that match TRBD2. Germline V gives CDR1 MNHEY, CDR2 SMNVEV (reference sequence). There are 14 residues in the CDR3. The V and J ends lost 8 bases and 4 bases, in that order; junction bases with no gene match: 4. CDR3 DNA sequence: TGTGCCAGCGAGGGACTAGCGGTTTACAATGAGCAGTTCTTC. It codes for CASEGLAVYNEQFF.

V usage is TRBV5-1 and J usage is TRBJ2-1; possible D gene TRBD2, 6 bases. The CDR3 is 17 amino acids. V lost 1 base to trimming and J lost 6 bases, with 20 bases between them. Germline loops: CDR1 SGHRS, CDR2 YFSETQ. CDR3 nucleotide sequence: TGCGCCAGCAGCTTGTTGGGCTTAGCGGCCTCCAGCAATGAGCAGTTCTTC. Protein product: CASSLLGLAASSNEQFF. Complete variable domain (other parts from reference TRBV5-1 and TRBJ2-1): KAGVTQTPRYLIKTRGQQVTLSCSPISGHRSVSWYQQTPGQGLQFLFEYFSETQRNKGNFPGRFSGRQFSNSRSEMNVSTLELGDSALYLCASSLLGLAASSNEQFFGPGTRLTVL.

The chain joins TRBV10-2 to TRBJ2-1; 10 bases line up with TRBD2. Trimming at V came to 6 bases and at J to 7 bases, leaving 6 bases not matched to a gene. Germline V lookup: CDR1 WSHSY, CDR2 SAAADI. This CDR3 comprises 14 residues. The DNA for the CDR3 is TGCGCCAGCAGAGCGGGGGGGCATCGGAATGAGCAGTTCTTC. Protein: CASRAGGHRNEQFF.